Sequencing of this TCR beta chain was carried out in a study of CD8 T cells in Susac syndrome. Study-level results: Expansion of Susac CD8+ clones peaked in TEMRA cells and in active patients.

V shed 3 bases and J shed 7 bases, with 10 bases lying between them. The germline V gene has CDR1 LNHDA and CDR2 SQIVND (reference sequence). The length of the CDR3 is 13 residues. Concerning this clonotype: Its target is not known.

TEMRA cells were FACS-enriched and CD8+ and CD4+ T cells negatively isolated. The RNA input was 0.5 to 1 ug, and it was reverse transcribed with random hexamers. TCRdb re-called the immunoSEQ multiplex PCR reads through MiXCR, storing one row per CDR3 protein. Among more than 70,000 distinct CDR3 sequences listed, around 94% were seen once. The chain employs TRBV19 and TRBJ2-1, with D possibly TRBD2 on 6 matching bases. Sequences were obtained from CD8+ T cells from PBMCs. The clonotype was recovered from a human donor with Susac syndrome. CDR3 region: CASSIRGRNEQFF. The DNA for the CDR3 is TGTGCCAGTAGTATTCGGGGGAGGAATGAGCAGTTCTTC. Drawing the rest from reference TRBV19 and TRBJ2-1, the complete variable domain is DGGITQSPKYLFRKEGQNVTLSCEQNLNHDAMYWYRQDPGQGLRLIYYSQIVNDFQKGDIAEGYSVSREKKESFPLTVTSAQKNPTAFYLCASSIRGRNEQFFGPGTRLTVL.